The present entry profiles one T cell receptor (beta chain) with its context. Its antigen is undetermined. At survey level, the immunoSEQ assay was run in its v3.0 version. Per-sample targets for sequencing were about 35,000-55,000 T-cell genomes. Assay used: immunoSEQ multiplex PCR; TCRdb lists only in-frame clones, some missing. The sample comprises around 25,000 clones, around 87% of which are singletons, and 3.6% rests with the top ten. The entry originates in a study of long-term antiretroviral therapy in people with HIV. Overall study findings and caveats: Within the repertoire, clones expanded before ART were dominant at all time points. Control repertoires displayed wider CDR3 length ranges than the HIV repertoires.

V was shortened by 3 bases and J by 7 bases, with 15 bases between the two germline ends. In germline, CDR1 is MGHRA, CDR2 YSYEKL. The length of the CDR3 is 14 residues. Among participants with HIV, every one received treatment in the United States. The material sequenced was unsorted PBMCs, taken 1.9 years after starting antiretroviral therapy. This chain joins TRBV4-1 and TRBJ1-1; no definite D call. This receptor was identified in a woman in her 30s with HIV. CDR3 in amino acids: CASSQGDWPDEAFF. CDR3 nucleotide sequence: TGCGCCAGCAGCCAGGGAGATTGGCCCGATGAAGCTTTCTTT.